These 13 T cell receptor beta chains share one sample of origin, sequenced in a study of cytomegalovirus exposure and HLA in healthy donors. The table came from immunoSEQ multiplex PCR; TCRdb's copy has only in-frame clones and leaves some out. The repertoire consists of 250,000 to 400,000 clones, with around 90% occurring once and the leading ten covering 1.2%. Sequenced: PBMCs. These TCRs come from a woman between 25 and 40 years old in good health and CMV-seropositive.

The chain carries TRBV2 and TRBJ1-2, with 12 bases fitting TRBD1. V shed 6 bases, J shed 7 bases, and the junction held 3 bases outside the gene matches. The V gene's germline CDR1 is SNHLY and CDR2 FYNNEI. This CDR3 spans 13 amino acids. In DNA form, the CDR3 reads TGTGCCAGCAGGGGGACAGGGGGCGTTGGCTACACCTTC. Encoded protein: CASRGTGGVGYTF.

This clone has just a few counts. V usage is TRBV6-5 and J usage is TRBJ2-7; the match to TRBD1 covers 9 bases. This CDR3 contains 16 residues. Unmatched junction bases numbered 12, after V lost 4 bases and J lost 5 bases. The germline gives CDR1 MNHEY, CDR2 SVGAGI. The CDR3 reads CASSFQPGTGSDEQYF. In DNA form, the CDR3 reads TGTGCCAGCAGTTTTCAGCCCGGGACAGGGTCCGACGAGCAGTACTTC.

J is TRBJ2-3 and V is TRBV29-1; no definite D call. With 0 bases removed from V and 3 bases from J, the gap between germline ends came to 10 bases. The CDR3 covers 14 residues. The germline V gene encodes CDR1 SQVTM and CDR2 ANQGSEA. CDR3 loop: CSVEEGSFTDTQYF. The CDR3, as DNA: TGCAGCGTTGAAGAGGGCAGTTTTACAGATACGCAGTATTTT.

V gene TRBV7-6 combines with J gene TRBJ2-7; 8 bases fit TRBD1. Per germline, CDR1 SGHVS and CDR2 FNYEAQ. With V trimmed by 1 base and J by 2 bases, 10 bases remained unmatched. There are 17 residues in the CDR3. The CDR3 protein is CASSLEVGGTGTYEQYF. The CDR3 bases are TGTGCCAGCAGCTTAGAGGTAGGGGGGACAGGAACCTACGAGCAGTACTTC.

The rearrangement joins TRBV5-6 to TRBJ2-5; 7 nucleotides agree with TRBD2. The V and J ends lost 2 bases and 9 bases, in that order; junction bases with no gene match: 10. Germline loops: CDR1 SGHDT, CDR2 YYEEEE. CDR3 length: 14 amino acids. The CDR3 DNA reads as TGTGCCAGCAGCTTTGGGACTACCTGGAGGTCCCAGTACTTC. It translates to CASSFGTTWRSQYF. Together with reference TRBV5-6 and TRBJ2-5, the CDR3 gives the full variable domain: DAGVTQSPTHLIKTRGQQVTLRCSPKSGHDTVSWYQQALGQGPQFIFQYYEEEERQRGNFPDRFSGHQFPNYSSELNVNALLLGDSALYLCASSFGTTWRSQYFGPGTRLLVL.

In DNA, the CDR3 is TGTGCCTGGAGGGTTTTTGGCAGTAAAAACATTCAGTACTTC. The encoded protein is CAWRVFGSKNIQYF. V is TRBV30 and J is TRBJ2-4; D is unresolved. CDR3 size: 14 residues. The V end was cut by 3 bases, the J end by 4 bases, with 13 bases between. CDR1 GTSNPN and CDR2 SVGIG come from the germline V gene (reference sequence). The full variable domain, rest sourced from reference TRBV30 and TRBJ2-4, is SQTIHQWPATLVQPVGSPLSLECTVEGTSNPNLYWYRQAAGRGLQLLFYSVGIGQISSEVPQNLSASRPQDRQFILSSKKLLLSDSGFYLCAWRVFGSKNIQYFGAGTRLSVL.

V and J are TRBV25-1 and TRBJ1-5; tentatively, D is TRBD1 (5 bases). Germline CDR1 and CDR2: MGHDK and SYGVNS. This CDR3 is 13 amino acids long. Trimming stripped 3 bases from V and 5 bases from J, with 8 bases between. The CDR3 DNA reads TGTGCCAGCAGTGAGGGGGGGGATCAGCCCCAGCATTTT. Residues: CASSEGGDQPQHF.

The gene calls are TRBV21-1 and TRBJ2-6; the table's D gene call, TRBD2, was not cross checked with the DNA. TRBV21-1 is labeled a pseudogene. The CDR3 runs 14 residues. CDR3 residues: CASSKLPGANVLTF. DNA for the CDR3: TGTGCCAGCAGCAAACTCCCTGGGGCCAACGTCCTGACTTTC.

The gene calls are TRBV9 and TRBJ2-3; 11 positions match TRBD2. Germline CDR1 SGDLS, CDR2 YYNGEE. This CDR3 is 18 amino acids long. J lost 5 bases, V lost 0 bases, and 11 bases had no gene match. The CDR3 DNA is TGTGCCAGCAGCGTAGTGGGGCTAGCGGGAGGTGAGGAAGATACGCAGTATTTT. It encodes CASSVVGLAGGEEDTQYF.

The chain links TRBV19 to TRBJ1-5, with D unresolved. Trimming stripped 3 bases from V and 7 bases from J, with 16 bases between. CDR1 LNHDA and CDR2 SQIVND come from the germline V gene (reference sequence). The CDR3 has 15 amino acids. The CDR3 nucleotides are TGTGCCAGTAGTATGGGCCCGCCGGTGGGGCAGCCCCAGCATTTT. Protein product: CASSMGPPVGQPQHF.

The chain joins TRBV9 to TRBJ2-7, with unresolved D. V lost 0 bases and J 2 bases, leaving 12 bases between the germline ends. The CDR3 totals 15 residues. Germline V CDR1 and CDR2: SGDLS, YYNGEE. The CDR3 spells CASSVAPFSTYEQYF. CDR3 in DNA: TGTGCCAGCAGCGTAGCCCCCTTCAGTACCTACGAGCAGTACTTC.

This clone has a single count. The CDR3 here is CASSLNGQATNNEQFF. In nucleotides, the CDR3 is TGCGCCAGCAGCTTGAACGGACAGGCTACTAACAATGAGCAGTTCTTC. The chain combines TRBV5-1 with TRBJ2-1; TRBD1 matches 7 bases. CDR3 length: 16 amino acids. With 1 base clipped from V and 5 bases from J, the junction kept 9 bases outside the gene matches. Germline CDR1 SGHRS, CDR2 YFSETQ. The full variable domain, with the rest looked up from reference TRBV5-1 and TRBJ2-1, is KAGVTQTPRYLIKTRGQQVTLSCSPISGHRSVSWYQQTPGQGLQFLFEYFSETQRNKGNFPGRFSGRQFSNSRSEMNVSTLELGDSALYLCASSLNGQATNNEQFFGPGTRLTVL.

The CDR3: CASSPTATGNTGELFF. The DNA for the CDR3 is TGCGCCAGCAGCCCCACGGCGACAGGGAACACCGGGGAGCTGTTTTTT. This chain uses TRBV4-1 with TRBJ2-2; perhaps TRBD1 as D (6 bases). Looked up from germline, CDR1 is MGHRA and CDR2 is YSYEKL. V was clipped by 4 bases and J by 1 base, with 13 bases between them. The CDR3 contains 16 residues.